This T cell receptor (beta chain) was recovered during a study of a mutant IDH1 vaccine in newly diagnosed glioma. Background on the study: Vaccination followed radiotherapy alone by 4-6 weeks, or accompanied temozolomide cycles. Patients got radiotherapy, temozolomide, or both beforehand, and most got both. Treated patients comprised around 60% males and 37.5% females, mean age approximately 38 years.

The CDR3 sequence is 18 residues long. V lost 0 bases, J lost 5 bases, and 12 bases stayed unmatched. CDR1 and CDR2 (germline): GTSNPN, SVGIG (reference sequence). Overall study results and limits: Shifts in the top peripheral T cell clonotypes seemed unrelated to pseudoprogression.

Some clones are missing from TCRdb's copy, which holds only in-frame ones; the method was immunoSEQ multiplex PCR. This table has tens of thousands of clones, over 80% appearing once. Turning to this clone: As yet, its antigen is unknown.

Time point indicated: week 35, safety follow-up. Doses consisted of 300 ug of mutant IDH1 20-mer peptide each, paired with topical imiquimod. The sequence derives from a man aged 50 to 59 with glioma. Sequencing used PBMCs, obtained from a glioma patient whose treatment included an IDH1 peptide vaccine. The V and J genes are TRBV30 and TRBJ2-2, with 10 positions matching TRBD2. CDR3 region: CAWSVLTLAGGPTGELFF. In nucleotides, the CDR3 is TGTGCCTGGAGTGTACTAACCTTAGCGGGAGGACCGACCGGGGAGCTGTTTTTT. Variable domain in full (rest from reference TRBV30 and TRBJ2-2): SQTIHQWPATLVQPVGSPLSLECTVEGTSNPNLYWYRQAAGRGLQLLFYSVGIGQISSEVPQNLSASRPQDRQFILSSKKLLLSDSGFYLCAWSVLTLAGGPTGELFFGEGSRLTVL.